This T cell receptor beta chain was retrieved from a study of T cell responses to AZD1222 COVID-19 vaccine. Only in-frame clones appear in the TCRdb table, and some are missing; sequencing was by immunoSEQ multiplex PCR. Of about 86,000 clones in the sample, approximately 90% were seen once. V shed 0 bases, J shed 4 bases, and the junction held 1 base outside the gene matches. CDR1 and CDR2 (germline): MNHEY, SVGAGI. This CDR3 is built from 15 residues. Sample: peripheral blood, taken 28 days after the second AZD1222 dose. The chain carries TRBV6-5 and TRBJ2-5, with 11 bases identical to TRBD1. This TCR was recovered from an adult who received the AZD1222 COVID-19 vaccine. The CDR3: CASSYSGQGAETQYF. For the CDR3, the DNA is TGTGCCAGCAGTTACTCAGGACAGGGGGCAGAGACCCAGTACTTC.